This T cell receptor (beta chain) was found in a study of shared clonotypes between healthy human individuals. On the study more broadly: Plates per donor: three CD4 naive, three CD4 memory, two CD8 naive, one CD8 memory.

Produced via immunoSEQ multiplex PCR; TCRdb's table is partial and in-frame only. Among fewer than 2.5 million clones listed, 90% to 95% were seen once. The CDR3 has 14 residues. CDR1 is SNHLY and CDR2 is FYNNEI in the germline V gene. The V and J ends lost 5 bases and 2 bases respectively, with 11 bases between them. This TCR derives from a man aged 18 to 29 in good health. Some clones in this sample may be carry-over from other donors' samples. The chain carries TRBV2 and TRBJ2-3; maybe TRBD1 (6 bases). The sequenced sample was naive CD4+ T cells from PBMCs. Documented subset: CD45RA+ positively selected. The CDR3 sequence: CASSRTENTDTQYF. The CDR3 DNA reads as TGTGCCAGCAGTAGGACAGAAAACACAGATACGCAGTATTTT.